This is a list of T cell receptor beta chains from one sample in a study of blood T cell repertoires in COVID-19. Some clones are missing from TCRdb's copy, which holds only in-frame ones; the method was immunoSEQ multiplex PCR. The sample has some 200,000 clones; 87% are singletons. The sequenced sample was peripheral blood. The source is a woman younger than 30 who had recovered from COVID-19. Each CDR3 is given without its conserved first and last residue. Some rows mark clone size as missing; the rest say once, few, many or name a class of expanded clone.

j_call v_call clone_size cdr3_aa
TRBJ2-3 TRBV7-2 - ASSLQGVGTDTQY
TRBJ1-3 TRBV7-9 - ASSRPHGGDTIY
TRBJ1-3 TRBV6-2/TRBV6-3 - ASSETGTIY
TRBJ2-1 TRBV29-1 - SVDGDFNLMGSYNEQF
TRBJ2-1 TRBV19 - ASRDPGGQQF
TRBJ2-1 TRBV27 - ASGQGLWQF
TRBJ1-5 TRBV9 once ASSAGQLSNQPQH
TRBJ2-7 TRBV4-2 - ASSPLTGSYEQY
TRBJ2-1 TRBV25-1 - ASSASEQGSRNEQF
TRBJ2-7 TRBV6-2/TRBV6-3 once ASSLGAAYEQY
TRBJ2-7 TRBV20-1 - SASPTAQTSPTAYEQY
TRBJ2-5 TRBV10-2 - ASIPGSQETQY
TRBJ2-1 TRBV19 - ASSLGQVVIEQF
TRBJ1-3 TRBV30 - AWGTWRGNTIY
TRBJ1-4 TRBV25-1 - ASSGDLKTGDEKLF
TRBJ2-7 TRBV27 - ASSFKGAYEQY
TRBJ1-1 TRBV25-1 - ASGPGWAEAF
TRBJ2-7 TRBV5-5 once ASSPTRGHDEQY
TRBJ2-2 TRBV2 few ASRQRVDTGELF
TRBJ2-3 TRBV28 - ASSFIAEGTDTQY
TRBJ2-7 TRBV7-3 - ASSLTGDHYEQY
TRBJ2-7 TRBV11-3 - ASSLDYFGRQSGSSYEQY
TRBJ2-1 TRBV9 - ASSSGYEQF
TRBJ2-2 TRBV27 few ASSVTGGYGTGELF
TRBJ2-1 TRBV7-7 - ASSPDHYSYNEQF
TRBJ1-1 TRBV6-5 - ASSYRGDSNTEAF
TRBJ1-5 TRBV4-1 - ASSKDEGGNQPQH
TRBJ1-5 TRBV27 - ASSLEENSNQPQH
TRBJ2-7 TRBV4-2 - ASSQAPGLRYEQY
TRBJ2-7 TRBV5-6 - ASSIRQGPKRYEQY
TRBJ2-2 TRBV7-3 - ASSTSGSVSGELF
TRBJ2-7 TRBV7-9 once ASSLPMGGTGLYEQY
TRBJ1-2 TRBV19 - ASSQGFYGYT
TRBJ2-1 TRBV19 - ASSIGQGSYNEQF
TRBJ2-1 TRBV12-3/TRBV12-4 - ASSPDSYNEQF
TRBJ2-7 TRBV5-8 - ASSWGQGDSYEQY
TRBJ1-1 TRBV25-1 - ASTEGPGGTEAF
TRBJ2-7 TRBV13 - ASSSGFSGRPEQY
TRBJ2-1 TRBV5-8 - ASSRLTGHYNEQF
TRBJ2-1 TRBV13 - ASSLRTSSYNEQF
TRBJ2-1 TRBV27 - ASSPLPPLTSNEQF
TRBJ1-1 TRBV10-3 - AISESRLSNTEAF
TRBJ2-2 TRBV4-2 once ASSQVWGLAGGKHGELF
TRBJ2-1 TRBV7-3 - ASSPLAGVGNEQF
TRBJ2-1 TRBV18 - ASSEGQGWVNEQF
TRBJ1-1 TRBV12-3/TRBV12-4 - ASRETGAPEAF
TRBJ1-2 TRBV4-2 few ASSQLGTGGVLVYGYT
TRBJ1-2 TRBV21-1 few ASSKAPGVDGYT
TRBJ2-7 TRBV27 - ASSFTATSYEQY
TRBJ1-6 TRBV7-2 once ASSFGAGNSPLH
TRBJ1-2 TRBV9 - ASSAFHGGGLNGYT
TRBJ2-1 TRBV10-3 - AIQGLAGGSSYNEQF
TRBJ2-7 TRBV9 - ASSVGSPVLAGVHEQY
TRBJ1-2 TRBV6-5 - ASSYSIKGQDGYT
TRBJ1-1 TRBV3-1/TRBV3-2 - ASSQRGQGNTEAF
TRBJ2-7 TRBV4-3 - ASSKEVSYEQY
TRBJ1-5 TRBV30 - AWSAGSNQPQH